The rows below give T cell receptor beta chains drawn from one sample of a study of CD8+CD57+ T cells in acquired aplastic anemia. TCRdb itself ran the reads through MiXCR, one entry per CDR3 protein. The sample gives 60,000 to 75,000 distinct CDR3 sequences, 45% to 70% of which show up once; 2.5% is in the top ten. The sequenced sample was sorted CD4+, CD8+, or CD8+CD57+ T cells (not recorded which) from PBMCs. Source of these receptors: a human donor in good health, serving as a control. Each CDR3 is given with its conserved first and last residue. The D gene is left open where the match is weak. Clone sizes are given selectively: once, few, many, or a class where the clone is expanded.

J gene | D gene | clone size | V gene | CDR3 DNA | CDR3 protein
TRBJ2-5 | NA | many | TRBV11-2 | TGTGCCAGCAGCTCGGGAACACAAGAGACCCAGTACTTC | CASSSGTQETQYF
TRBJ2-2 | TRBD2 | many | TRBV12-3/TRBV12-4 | TGTGCCAGCAGTTTAGGACTAGCGGGAGCGGGCGCCGGGGAGCTGTTTTTT | CASSLGLAGAGAGELFF
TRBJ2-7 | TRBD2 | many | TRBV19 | TGTGCCAGTAGTCCGAGACTAGCGGGAGGTGTTAGCTCCTACGAGCAGTACTTC | CASSPRLAGGVSSYEQYF
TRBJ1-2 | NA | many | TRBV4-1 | TGCGCCAGCAGCCGGAGGACGGCCTTTGATGGCTACACCTTC | CASSRRTAFDGYTF
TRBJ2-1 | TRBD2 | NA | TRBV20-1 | TGCAGTGCTCCCTTGGCGGGAGCCATCAATGAGCAGTTCTTC | CSAPLAGAINEQFF
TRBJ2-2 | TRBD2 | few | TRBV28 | TGTGCCAGCAGTCCACTGACTAGCGGGAGAGGTCGTGCCGGGGAGCTGTTTTTT | CASSPLTSGRGRAGELFF
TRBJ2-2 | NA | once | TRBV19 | TGTGCCCGTAGTATAGAACCGCAGGGAACCGGGGAGCTATTTTTT | CARSIEPQGTGELFF
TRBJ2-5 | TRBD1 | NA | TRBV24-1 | TGTGCCACCAGTCCTAGGGGGCAGGGGGCGGAGACCCAGTACTTC | CATSPRGQGAETQYF
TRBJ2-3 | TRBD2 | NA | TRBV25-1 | TGTGCCAGCAGTGCTCCACCCGTAGCGGGAGCACGCCCCGGCACAGATACGCAGTATTTT | CASSAPPVAGARPGTDTQYF
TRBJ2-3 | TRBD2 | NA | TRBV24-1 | TGTGCCACCAGTGATTTTCTAGCGGGAGCAAATACGCAGTATTTT | CATSDFLAGANTQYF
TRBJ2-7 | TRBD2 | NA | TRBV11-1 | TGTGCCAGCAGCACCGAGATCCCGGGACTAGCGGGAGGGCCGGGTACCAGCTCCTACGAGCAGTACTTC | CASSTEIPGLAGGPGTSSYEQYF
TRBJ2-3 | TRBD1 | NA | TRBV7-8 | TGTGCCAGCAGCGTTCAGGGGGCGCAGTATTTT | CASSVQGAQYF
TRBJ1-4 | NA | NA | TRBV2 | TGTGCCAGCAGTGATGAGGCGGGATATGAAAAACTGTTTTTT | CASSDEAGYEKLFF
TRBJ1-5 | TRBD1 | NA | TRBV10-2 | TGCGCCAGCAGTGAGTCGAGAGGACAGGTGAATCAGCCCCAGCATTTT | CASSESRGQVNQPQHF
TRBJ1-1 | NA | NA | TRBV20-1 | TGCAGTGCTAGAGGACCTGACGGGGTGGACACTGAAGCTTTCTTT | CSARGPDGVDTEAFF
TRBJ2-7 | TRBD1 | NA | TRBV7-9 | TGTGCCAGCAGAAAACCGGACAGGCCTTTTTACGAGCAGTACTTC | CASRKPDRPFYEQYF
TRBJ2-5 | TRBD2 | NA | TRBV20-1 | TGCAGTGCTAGCCTCGCTAGCGGGGGGGCCCATGAGACCCAGTACTTC | CSASLASGGAHETQYF
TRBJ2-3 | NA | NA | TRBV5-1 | TGCGCCAGCAGCTTGGGGACTCCAGGAATAACAGATACGCAGTATTTT | CASSLGTPGITDTQYF
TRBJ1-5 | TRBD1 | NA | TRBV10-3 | TGTGCCATCAGTGAGGGGATAGGGGGCACGATGCCCCAGCATTTT | CAISEGIGGTMPQHF
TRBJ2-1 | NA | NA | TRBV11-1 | TGTGCCAGCAGCACAGACAGGTCCGGGGTTGAGCAGTTCTTC | CASSTDRSGVEQFF
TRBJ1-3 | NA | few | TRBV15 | TGTGCCACCAGCAGAGGCGGGTCTGGAAACACCATATATTTT | CATSRGGSGNTIYF
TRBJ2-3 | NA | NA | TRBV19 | TGTGCCAGTAAAGGGACCTACACAGATACGCAGTATTTT | CASKGTYTDTQYF
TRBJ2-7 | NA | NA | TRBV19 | TGTGCCAGTAGTTCCGCAGGGAGAGGGGCCAACGAGCAGTACTTC | CASSSAGRGANEQYF
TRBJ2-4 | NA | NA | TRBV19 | TGTGCCAGTAGTTCCCGCAAGAAAAACATTCAGTACTTC | CASSSRKKNIQYF
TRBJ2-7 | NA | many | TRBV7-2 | TGTGCCAGCAGCTCGGGGGTAGCGGTAGAAAGGGAGCAGTACTTC | CASSSGVAVEREQYF
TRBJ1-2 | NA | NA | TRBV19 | TGTGCCAGTAGTCTAGAGTATAACTATGGCTACACCTTC | CASSLEYNYGYTF